These 4 T cell receptor beta chains were sequenced from one sample in a study of T cells in Graves' hyperthyroidism and ophthalmopathy. The source material, RNA transcripts, was used to amplify TCR beta CDR3 regions. Researchers ran a first-round RT-PCR on the TCR CDR3 using the HTBI primer set. MiXCR, applied by TCRdb to the multiplex PCR reads, yields one record per CDR3 protein. Seen here are roughly 400,000 distinct CDR3 sequences, 20% to 25% observed once, and the top ten hold roughly 80%. Sequencing input: blood. The source is a middle-aged man with Graves' hyperthyroidism.

The chain employs TRBV2 and TRBJ1-6; D is ambiguous. Germline V gives CDR1 SNHLY, CDR2 FYNNEI. The CDR3 extends over 12 amino acids. V was pared by 3 bases and J by 9 bases, with 6 bases between. The CDR3 loop reads CASSEGRSPLHF. CDR3 nucleotides: TGTGCCAGCAGTGAGGGCCGTTCACCCCTCCACTTT.

The V call is TRBV7-3, the J call TRBJ2-2; no firm D call. The V and J ends lost 1 base and 2 bases respectively, with 11 bases between them. The germline V gene encodes CDR1 SGHTA and CDR2 FQGTGA. This CDR3 spans 16 amino acids. CDR3 in amino acids: CASSLMGRRNTGELFF. The CDR3, as DNA: TGTGCCAGCAGCTTAATGGGCAGACGAAACACCGGGGAGCTGTTTTTT. Combining the CDR3 with reference TRBV7-3 and TRBJ2-2 gives the whole variable domain GAGVSQTPSNKVTEKGKYVELRCDPISGHTALYWYRQSLGQGPEFLIYFQGTGAADDSGLPNDRFFAVRPEGSVSTLKIQRTERGDSAVYLCASSLMGRRNTGELFFGEGSRLTVL.

This chain connects TRBV28 to TRBJ2-1; 7 nucleotides agree with TRBD2. The V and J ends lost 5 bases and 9 bases, in that order; junction bases with no gene match: 10. CDR1 is MDHEN, CDR2 SYDVKM, per germline. This CDR3 comprises 14 residues. Written as DNA, the CDR3 is TGTGCCAGCAGTCCGAGGCGGGAGAATGGTGAGCAGTTCTTC. Its protein product is CASSPRRENGEQFF. The whole variable domain, filled in from reference TRBV28 and TRBJ2-1, reads DVKVTQSSRYLVKRTGEKVFLECVQDMDHENMFWYRQDPGLGLRLIYFSYDVKMKEKGDIPEGYSVSREKKERFSLILESASTNQTSMYLCASSPRRENGEQFFGPGTRLTVL.

This clonotype has only a few counts. The chain carries TRBV12-3 or TRBV12-4 and TRBJ1-3; 8 bases are shared with TRBD1. The CDR3 length is 17 residues. V was pared by 6 bases and J by 0 bases, with 10 bases of the junction left unmatched. The CDR3 reads CASSRPGQANSGNTIYF. Here the CDR3 DNA reads TGTGCCAGCAGCCGCCCGGGACAGGCAAACTCTGGAAACACCATATATTTT.